This T cell receptor beta chain comes out of a study of T cell repertoires in ileal Crohn's disease. Looking at the study overall: Postoperative therapy was given to about half: fewer than 14 thiopurines, 15 to 20 anti-TNF agents. General study findings and limits: Sorted CD8 T cells held more high-frequency clones than CD4.

As regards this clone: Antigen specificity is unknown.

Method: immunoSEQ multiplex PCR; TCRdb's copy keeps in-frame clones and lacks some. The sample includes about 15,000 clones, about three quarters of them seen just once. This sample's time point: inflamed ileum from the surgical specimen. Per the germline V gene, CDR1 is MNHEY and CDR2 is SMNVEV (reference sequence). V was pared by 5 bases and J by 0 bases, with 4 bases between. This CDR3 is built from 12 residues. The specimen was ileal tissue. This sequence was found in an adult with Crohn's disease. The chain joins TRBV27 to TRBJ1-2; D not resolved. The CDR3 DNA follows: TGTGCCAGCAGTGGGCCTAACTATGGCTACACCTTC. Its translation is CASSGPNYGYTF.